These T cell receptor beta chains were read from a single sample in a study of blood T cell repertoires in COVID-19. The assay was immunoSEQ multiplex PCR, and TCRdb's table has in-frame clones only and misses some. The repertoire holds some 250,000 clones, with approximately 81% as singletons. The sequenced material came from peripheral blood. These receptors were collected from a woman aged 18-29 years with acute or convalescent COVID-19. CDR3s leave out the opening cysteine and the closing phenylalanine or tryptophan. The order of the fields is V gene, J gene, clone size, CDR3 protein. Clone size appears in some rows only: once, few, many, or a class for an expanded clone.

V: TRBV27
J: TRBJ2-7
size: .
CDR3: ASSGRAYEQY

V: TRBV5-1
J: TRBJ2-1
size: .
CDR3: ASSPGASGRAAEQF

V: TRBV18
J: TRBJ2-1
size: few
CDR3: ASSPAGTSNEQF

V: TRBV5-6
J: TRBJ2-3
size: .
CDR3: ASSSTGRNTQY

V: TRBV7-2
J: TRBJ2-5
size: .
CDR3: ASSPRTGGVETQY

V: TRBV27
J: TRBJ2-3
size: .
CDR3: ASSWGVGTDTQY

V: TRBV21-1
J: TRBJ2-3
size: .
CDR3: ASSRVDTQY

V: TRBV15
J: TRBJ2-2
size: .
CDR3: ATSRVKGQASNTGELF

V: TRBV5-1
J: TRBJ2-3
size: .
CDR3: ASSLPLEPSSISPDTQY

V: TRBV4-1
J: TRBJ2-1
size: .
CDR3: ASSQGVLAGEITEQF

V: TRBV9
J: TRBJ1-1
size: few
CDR3: ASSAYRNTEAF

V: TRBV2
J: TRBJ1-1
size: .
CDR3: ASSVEVLGTEAF

V: TRBV16
J: TRBJ1-3
size: few
CDR3: ASSHLRDREAGNTIY

V: TRBV7-6
J: TRBJ2-1
size: .
CDR3: ASSFNYGRESEQF

V: TRBV3-1/TRBV3-2
J: TRBJ2-5
size: once
CDR3: ASSLRTAQETQY

V: TRBV25-1
J: TRBJ2-5
size: once
CDR3: ASSDRLAQETQY

V: TRBV13
J: TRBJ1-2
size: .
CDR3: ASSFGELYGYT

V: TRBV6-5
J: TRBJ1-1
size: .
CDR3: ASSPRWMSGTEAF

V: TRBV5-1
J: TRBJ1-4
size: .
CDR3: ASSSRGSDEKLF

V: TRBV5-4
J: TRBJ1-5
size: .
CDR3: ASSLDSGQPQH

V: TRBV3-1/TRBV3-2
J: TRBJ2-1
size: .
CDR3: ASSQVIVRYNEQF

V: TRBV12-2
J: TRBJ2-5
size: .
CDR3: ASRLGTGLAEETQY

V: TRBV4-3
J: TRBJ2-1
size: .
CDR3: ASSQELQVAGSQF

V: TRBV20-1
J: TRBJ1-1
size: few
CDR3: SAPRTPEAF

V: TRBV7-2
J: TRBJ2-7
size: .
CDR3: ASRRLAESYEQY

V: TRBV4-1
J: TRBJ2-7
size: .
CDR3: ASSQDLVGGWYENSYEQY

V: TRBV6-5
J: TRBJ1-3
size: .
CDR3: ASSLRTGSGNTIY

V: TRBV6-5
J: TRBJ2-1
size: .
CDR3: ASSYQGVGGNEQF